These T cell receptor beta chains were read from a single sample in a study of blood T cell repertoires in COVID-19. Clones were sequenced by immunoSEQ multiplex PCR, and TCRdb holds only the in-frame ones, with some missing. The repertoire consists of tens of thousands of clones, with 86% occurring once and the leading ten covering roughly 15%. Sequencing was done on a sample of peripheral blood. The receptors originated from a human donor in a cohort sampled during active COVID-19. CDR3s leave out the opening cysteine and the closing phenylalanine or tryptophan. A D gene is named only where the DNA matches it firmly. The size of a clone is reported for some rows only, either as once, few or many, or as a class for expanded clones.

>TRBV19|NA|TRBD2|TRBJ2-1|12
ASSILAGAHEQF
>TRBV6-5|NA|NA|TRBJ1-6|13
ASSQQGWDNSPLH
>TRBV11-2|NA|TRBD2|TRBJ2-7|12
ASSLSGGAYEQY
>TRBV5-1|NA|TRBD1|TRBJ1-1|14
ASSLGGQGGLTEAF
>TRBV7-8|NA|NA|TRBJ2-1|11
ASSLRLVYEQF
>TRBV5-6|NA|TRBD1|TRBJ2-6|16
ASSSYRGSLSGANVLT
>TRBV5-1|NA|TRBD2|TRBJ2-1|13
ASSLDSGGRDEQF
>TRBV19|NA|TRBD1|TRBJ2-1|12
ASSKQGAQSEQF
>TRBV29-1|NA|NA|TRBJ1-2|13
SVEDRHRASYGYT
>TRBV5-1|once|TRBD1|TRBJ2-7|12
ASSGRDRGGEQY
>TRBV5-1|NA|NA|TRBJ1-1|12
ASSLGHLNTEAF
>TRBV4-1|NA|NA|TRBJ1-1|13
ASSQGRTTNTEAF
>TRBV10-2|NA|TRBD2|TRBJ2-1|15
ASSGPESSGRDNEQF
>TRBV3-1/TRBV3-2|once|TRBD1|TRBJ1-3|12
ASVGQGEGNTIY
>TRBV3-1/TRBV3-2|once|NA|TRBJ2-7|12
ASSEQVGHYEQY
>TRBV29-1|NA|NA|TRBJ1-2|10
SVEGQVGGYT
>TRBV24-1|NA|NA|TRBJ1-5|12
ATPGQLGNQPQH
>TRBV16|NA|TRBD1|TRBJ1-1|14
ASSQYMTGSDTEAF
>TRBV10-3|NA|TRBD2|TRBJ2-3|13
AISVSGGLTDTQY
>TRBV6-2/TRBV6-3|NA|TRBD1|TRBJ1-4|13
ASSRTGGAGEKLF
>TRBV10-3|NA|TRBD1|TRBJ1-1|12
AISEYRGDTEAF
>TRBV28|NA|TRBD2|TRBJ2-7|14
ASSFTLAGLTYEQY
>TRBV18|NA|TRBD1|TRBJ2-7|10
ASSPGTGEQY
>TRBV5-5|NA|TRBD2|TRBJ2-1|13
ASSPLGTSYNEQF
>TRBV3-1/TRBV3-2|NA|NA|TRBJ2-7|11
ASSHPLTYEQY
>TRBV6-5|NA|NA|TRBJ2-7|11
ASSITATYEQY
>TRBV6-5|NA|TRBD2|TRBJ2-1|12
ASSRPSGRVEQF
>TRBV6-5|NA|NA|TRBJ1-2|11
ASKTGIVGGYT
>TRBV7-9|NA|TRBD2|TRBJ2-7|12
ASSLSSGGYEQY
>TRBV4-2|NA|TRBD1|TRBJ2-5|12
ASSQANRGETQY
>TRBV3-1/TRBV3-2|few|TRBD2|TRBJ2-5|12
ATVVAGGLETQY
>TRBV9|NA|NA|TRBJ2-3|13
ASSVEISRADTQY
>TRBV7-9|NA|NA|TRBJ2-1|15
ASSLGAGQRSYNEQF
>TRBV6-2/TRBV6-3|NA|TRBD1|TRBJ2-3|15
ASSYPATGLSTDTQY
>TRBV2|NA|NA|TRBJ2-7|15
ASSEGIPTEVSYEQY
>TRBV11-2|NA|TRBD1|TRBJ1-6|13
ASSPQGVGSGPLH
>TRBV6-6|NA|TRBD2|TRBJ2-5|14
ASSVGLAGGRETQY
>TRBV11-3|NA|NA|TRBJ2-3|13
ASSLDGGRTDTQY
>TRBV2|NA|TRBD1|TRBJ1-1|13
ASSDGQGLNTEAF
>TRBV3-1/TRBV3-2|NA|TRBD2|TRBJ2-3|18
ASSHSGGLAGVRFTDTQY
>TRBV30|NA|NA|TRBJ1-5|11
AWRGAGNQPQH
>TRBV7-2|once|NA|TRBJ1-1|11
ASSLPLNTEAF
>TRBV5-1|NA|TRBD1|TRBJ2-7|13
ASSLEGGAYYEQY
>TRBV10-2|NA|TRBD2|TRBJ2-3|12
ASRRLADTDTQY
>TRBV4-1|NA|NA|TRBJ1-5|13
ASSQGPGLNPPQH
>TRBV5-4|NA|TRBD2|TRBJ2-3|14
ASSLAAGGGTDTQY
>TRBV19|NA|NA|TRBJ2-4|15
ASSPKQGMQAKNIQY
>TRBV11-1|NA|TRBD1|TRBJ2-5|13
ASSLRTGGLGTQY